Sequencing of this T cell receptor (beta chain) was carried out in a study of CD8 T cells in Susac syndrome. As judged by recently defined diagnostic criteria, patients with Susac syndrome had definite or probable disease. The V gene's germline CDR1 is MNHEY and CDR2 SVGEGT. CDR3 length equals 17 residues. After removal of 6 bases from V and 5 bases from J, the junction contained 17 bases not matched to a gene. With random hexamers, reverse transcription was performed on about 0.45 to 1 ug of RNA. immunoSEQ multiplex PCR amplified TCR beta CDR3 across 54 Vbeta, 13 Jbeta. TCRdb fed the immunoSEQ multiplex PCR reads into MiXCR, producing one record per CDR3 protein. Of 200,000 or so distinct CDR3 sequences in the sample, 95% are singletons; the top ten hold approximately 0.15%.

The rearrangement links TRBV6-2 or TRBV6-3 to TRBJ2-3; the match to TRBD2 covers 7 bases. This TCR was recovered from a human donor with Susac syndrome. The sample taken for sequencing was CD8+ T cells from PBMCs. The chain's CDR3 is CASRTYPRDLAVDTQYF. CDR3 nucleotide sequence: TGTGCCAGCAGAACGTACCCCCGGGACCTAGCGGTAGATACGCAGTATTTT.